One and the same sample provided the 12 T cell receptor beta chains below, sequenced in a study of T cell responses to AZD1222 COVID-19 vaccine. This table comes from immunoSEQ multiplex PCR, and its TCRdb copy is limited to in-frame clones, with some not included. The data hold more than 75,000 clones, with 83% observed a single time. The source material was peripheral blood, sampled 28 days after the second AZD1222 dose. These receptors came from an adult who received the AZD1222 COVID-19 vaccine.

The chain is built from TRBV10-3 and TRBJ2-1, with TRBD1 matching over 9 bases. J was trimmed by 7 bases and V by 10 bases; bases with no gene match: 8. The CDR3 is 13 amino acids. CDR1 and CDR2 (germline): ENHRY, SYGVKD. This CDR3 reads CASGTGSGNEQFF. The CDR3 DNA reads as TGTGCCAGTGGGACAGGGTCGGGAAATGAGCAGTTCTTC.

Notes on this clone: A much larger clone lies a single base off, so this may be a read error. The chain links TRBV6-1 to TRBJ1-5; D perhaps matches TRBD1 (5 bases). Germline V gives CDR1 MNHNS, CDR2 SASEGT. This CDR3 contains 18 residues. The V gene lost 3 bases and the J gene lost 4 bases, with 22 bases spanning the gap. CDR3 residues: CASSDPTGEIMWNQPQHF. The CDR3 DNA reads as TGTGCCAGCAGTGATCCCACAGGAGAAATAATGTGGAATCAGCCCCAGCATTTT.

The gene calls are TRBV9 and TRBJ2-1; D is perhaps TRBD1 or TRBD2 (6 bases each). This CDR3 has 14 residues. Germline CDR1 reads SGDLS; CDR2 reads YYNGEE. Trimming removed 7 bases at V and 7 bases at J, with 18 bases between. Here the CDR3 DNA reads TGTGCCAGCGGGGGGCTAGGATCAATAAATGAGCAGTTCTTC. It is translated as CASGGLGSINEQFF.

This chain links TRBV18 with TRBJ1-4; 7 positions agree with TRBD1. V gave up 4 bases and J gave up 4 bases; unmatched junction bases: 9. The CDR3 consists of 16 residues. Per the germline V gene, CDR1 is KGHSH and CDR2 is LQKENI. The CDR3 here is CASSLDRRPINEKLFF. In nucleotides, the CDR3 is TGTGCCAGCTCACTGGACAGGCGCCCGATTAATGAAAAACTGTTTTTT.

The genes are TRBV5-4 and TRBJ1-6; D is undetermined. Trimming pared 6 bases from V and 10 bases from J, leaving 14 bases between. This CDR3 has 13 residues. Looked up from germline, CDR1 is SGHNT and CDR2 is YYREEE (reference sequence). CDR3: CASKKTLTSPLHF. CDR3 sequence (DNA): TGTGCCAGCAAAAAGACCCTCACGTCACCCCTCCACTTT.

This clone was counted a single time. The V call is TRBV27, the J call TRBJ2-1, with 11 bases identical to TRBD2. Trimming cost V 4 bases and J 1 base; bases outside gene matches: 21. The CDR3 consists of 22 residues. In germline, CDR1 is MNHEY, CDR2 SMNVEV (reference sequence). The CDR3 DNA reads TGTGCCAGCAGTTACCGGACAGGGGTCCTCACTAGCGGGGGAATTTCCTACAATGAGCAGTTCTTC. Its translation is CASSYRTGVLTSGGISYNEQFF.

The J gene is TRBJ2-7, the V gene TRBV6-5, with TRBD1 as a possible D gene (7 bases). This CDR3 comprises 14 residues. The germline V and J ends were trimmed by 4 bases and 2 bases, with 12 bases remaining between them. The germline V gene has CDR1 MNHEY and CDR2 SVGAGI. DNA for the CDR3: TGTGCCAGCAGTTGGCAGGGGGAGGCCTACGAGCAGTACTTC. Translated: CASSWQGEAYEQYF.

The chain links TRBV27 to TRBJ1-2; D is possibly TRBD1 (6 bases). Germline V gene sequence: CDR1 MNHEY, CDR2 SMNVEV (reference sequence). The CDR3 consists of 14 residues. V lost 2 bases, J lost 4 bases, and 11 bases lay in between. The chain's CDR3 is CASSLTGAGYGYTF. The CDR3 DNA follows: TGTGCCAGCAGTTTAACGGGGGCTGGCTATGGCTACACCTTC.

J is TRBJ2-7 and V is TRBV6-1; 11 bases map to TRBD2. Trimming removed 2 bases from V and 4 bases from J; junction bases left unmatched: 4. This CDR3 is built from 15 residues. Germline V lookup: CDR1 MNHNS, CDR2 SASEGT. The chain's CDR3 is CASSESLAGGYEQYF. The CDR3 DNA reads TGTGCCAGCAGTGAAAGCTTAGCGGGAGGGTACGAGCAGTACTTC.

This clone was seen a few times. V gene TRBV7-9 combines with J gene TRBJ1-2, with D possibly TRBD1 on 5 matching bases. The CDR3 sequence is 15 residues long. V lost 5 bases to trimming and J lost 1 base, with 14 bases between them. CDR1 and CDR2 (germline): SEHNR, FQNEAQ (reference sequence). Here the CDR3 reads CASSQHRQYNYGYTF. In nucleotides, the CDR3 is TGTGCCAGCAGCCAACACAGACAGTATAACTATGGCTACACCTTC.

Here the CDR3 DNA reads TGTGCCAGCAGCCATAGGCCGGGACAGGGGGCTAACACTGAAGCTTTCTTT. Translated: CASSHRPGQGANTEAFF. V and J are TRBV14 and TRBJ1-1, with 12 bases that match TRBD1. Germline trimming cut 3 bases from V and 2 bases from J; bases unmatched to any gene: 7. The CDR3 is 17 amino acids. Germline V lookup: CDR1 SGHDN, CDR2 FVKESK. The full variable domain, in which reference TRBV14 and TRBJ1-1 provide the parts outside the CDR3, is EAGVTQFPSHSVIEKGQTVTLRCDPISGHDNLYWYRRVMGKEIKFLLHFVKESKQDESGMPNNRFLAERTGGTYSTLKVQPAELEDSGVYFCASSHRPGQGANTEAFFGQGTRLTVV.

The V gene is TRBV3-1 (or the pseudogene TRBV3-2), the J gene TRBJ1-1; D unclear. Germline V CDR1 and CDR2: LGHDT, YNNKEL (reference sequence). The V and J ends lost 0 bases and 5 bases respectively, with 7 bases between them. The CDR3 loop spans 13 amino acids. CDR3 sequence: CASSQERRTEAFF. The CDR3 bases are TGTGCCAGCAGCCAAGAGAGGAGAACTGAAGCTTTCTTT.